The source of this T cell receptor beta chain is a study of blood T cell repertoires in COVID-19. Across the whole study: COVID-19 samples collected from the United States, Italy and Spain covered acute and convalescent phases. PBMCs, B-cell-depleted T cells, or T cells were the source of the cDNA or gDNA that made up the material.

The method was immunoSEQ multiplex PCR; TCRdb's version includes in-frame clones alone and lacks a portion of them. The sample has tens of thousands of clones; more than 70% are singletons. This CDR3 comprises 13 residues. V was pared by 4 bases and J by 9 bases, with 15 bases between. Cohorts were assigned according to the clinical history that participants reported. Donors in Cohort 3 counted as recovered after two negative PCRs, clearance, or symptom resolution. Sequencing input: PBMCs or T cells enriched from blood (not recorded which). The V gene is TRBV23-1, the J gene TRBJ1-2; the D gene is possibly TRBD1 (5 bases). TRBV23-1 is an open reading frame, and its role is uncertain. The source is a woman aged 40 to 49 who had recovered from COVID-19. The CDR3 here is CASSRQGQPSYTF. CDR3 DNA: TGCGCCAGCAGTCGCCAAGGACAACCCAGCTACACCTTC.